A single sample gave rise to the 18 T cell receptor beta chains below, sequenced in a study of T-cell reconstitution after alpha-beta-depleted transplantation in children. The library targeted TCRbeta and was prepared with unique molecular identifiers. Each CDR3 protein is one row after TCRdb ran MiXCR on the PCR reads. The sample lists 190,000 or so distinct CDR3 sequences, less than 15% occurring once. The sequencing here drew on PBMCs from the stem cell graft donor, taken from the stem cell graft. These receptors were taken from a human donor who donated a stem cell graft to a child with acute lymphoblastic leukemia.

This clonotype has ten or more counts. This chain connects TRBV5-1 to TRBJ2-1, with 8 bases aligning to TRBD1. Germline CDR1 reads SGHRS; CDR2 reads YFSETQ. The CDR3 contains 15 residues. Losses at the gene ends were 4 bases for V and 8 bases for J; bases not matched to a gene: 11. CDR3 sequence: CASSPGTGGGHEQFF. The CDR3 DNA follows: TGCGCCAGCAGCCCGGGGACAGGAGGGGGCCATGAGCAGTTCTTC.

The chain combines TRBV28 with TRBJ2-3, with TRBD1 matching 9 bases. Germline assignment: CDR1 MDHEN and CDR2 SYDVKM. Trimming cost V 7 bases and J 2 bases; bases outside gene matches: 4. The CDR3 is 14 amino acids. In DNA, the CDR3 is TGTGCCAGCAAGGGGACAGGGTTCACAGATACGCAGTATTTT. This encodes CASKGTGFTDTQYF.

The chain combines TRBV20-1 with TRBJ1-5; no firm D call. V dropped 4 bases and J dropped 4 bases, with 11 bases sitting between them. This CDR3 region has 13 residues. Per germline, CDR1 DFQATT and CDR2 SNEGSKA (reference sequence). The CDR3 protein is CSANGQRNQPQHF. In nucleotides, the CDR3 is TGCAGTGCTAATGGGCAGAGGAATCAGCCCCAGCATTTT.

Ten or more counts support this clonotype. The chain combines TRBV6-2 or TRBV6-3 with TRBJ2-1; 7 bases are a match to TRBD1. The V segment lost 6 bases and the J segment 12 bases; nucleotides outside the gene matches: 17. CDR3 length: 15 amino acids. The V gene's germline CDR1 is MNHEY and CDR2 SVGEGT. CDR3 DNA sequence: TGTGCCAGCAGAACTTCGACGGGACAGTCCCCTGGGCAGTTCTTC. Translated, it gives CASRTSTGQSPGQFF.

This clonotype was observed at least ten times. The J gene is TRBJ1-2, the V gene TRBV7-9; 12 nucleotides match TRBD1. There are 14 residues in the CDR3. The germline V gene encodes CDR1 SEHNR and CDR2 FQNEAQ (reference sequence). V lost 7 bases and J lost 4; bases outside the gene matches: 4. The CDR3 sequence is CASIGTGGGYGYTF. The CDR3 bases are TGTGCCAGCATAGGGACAGGGGGCGGCTATGGCTACACCTTC.

There are many counts of this clonotype. DNA of the CDR3: TGTGCCAGCAGCCCCGACCTTCGCGGAGCTAGCACAGATACGCAGTATTTT. This sequence encodes CASSPDLRGASTDTQYF. The chain employs TRBV5-4 and TRBJ2-3; D unresolved. The CDR3 totals 17 residues. V was cut by 4 bases and J by 0 bases, with 18 bases left in between. Germline assignment: CDR1 SGHNT and CDR2 YYREEE (reference sequence). Combining the CDR3 with reference TRBV5-4 and TRBJ2-3 gives the whole variable domain ETGVTQSPTHLIKTRGQQVTLRCSSQSGHNTVSWYQQALGQGPQFIFQYYREEENGRGNFPPRFSGLQFPNYSSELNVNALELDDSALYLCASSPDLRGASTDTQYFGPGTRLTVL.

This clonotype was recorded many times. This chain uses TRBV5-1 with TRBJ2-7, with 8 bases that match TRBD1. CDR1 SGHRS and CDR2 YFSETQ come from the germline V gene. The CDR3 length is 16 residues. With 2 bases clipped from V and 5 bases from J, the junction kept 12 bases outside the gene matches. The CDR3 region is CASSLHRQGLSHEQYF. In nucleotides, the CDR3 is TGCGCCAGCAGCTTACACCGACAGGGGTTGTCCCACGAGCAGTACTTC.

In this sample, this clonotype turned up many times. At one boundary the junction diverges from the germline segment, which might be a read error. V and J are TRBV12-3 or TRBV12-4 and TRBJ1-2, with a tentative D call TRBD1 (5 bases). The CDR3 extends over 16 amino acids. This chain's CDR3 is CASTLRGGNPNYGYTF. The CDR3 DNA reads TGTGCCAGCACTTTAAGGGGCGGAAATCCAAACTATGGCTACACCTTC.

This clonotype was seen repeatedly, ten times or more. This chain links TRBV19 with TRBJ1-1; TRBD1 aligns across 7 bases. The V gene end was trimmed by 3 bases and the J gene end by 2 bases; junction bases not matched to a gene: 9. Germline loops: CDR1 LNHDA, CDR2 SQIVND (reference sequence). This CDR3 has 16 amino acids. This CDR3 is CASSILRQGGNTEAFF. CDR3 coding DNA: TGTGCCAGTAGTATCCTCAGACAGGGCGGAAACACTGAAGCTTTCTTT.

This clonotype was seen at least ten times. This rearrangement joins TRBV12-3 or TRBV12-4 to TRBJ1-1, with D unresolved. Trimming removed 6 bases at V and 1 base at J, with 9 bases between. The CDR3 covers 13 residues. The chain's CDR3 is CASSRTWNTEAFF. The CDR3 DNA is TGTGCCAGCAGCCGGACCTGGAACACTGAAGCTTTCTTT.

This chain joins TRBV19 and TRBJ1-1; unclear D gene. The V gene's germline CDR1 is LNHDA and CDR2 SQIVND (reference sequence). Trimming shortened V by 3 bases and J by 4 bases, and 9 bases separated the two germline ends. The CDR3 covers 13 residues. The DNA of the CDR3 is TGTGCCAGTAGTATCCAATCGGGCACTGAAGCTTTCTTT. Its translation is CASSIQSGTEAFF.

This clonotype was picked up many times. This chain joins TRBV11-2 and TRBJ2-7, with 8 bases identical to TRBD2. Germline V gene data show CDR1 as SGHAT and CDR2 as FQNNGV. CDR3 length: 18 amino acids. The trim removed 1 base at V and 0 bases at J, leaving 11 bases unmatched. The CDR3 here is CASSLVFQLAASSYEQYF. In DNA form, the CDR3 reads TGTGCCAGCAGCTTAGTCTTCCAACTAGCGGCAAGCTCCTACGAGCAGTACTTC.

In regard to this clonotype: An end of the junction does not agree with germline; a read error may underlie this. The chain recombines TRBV6-1 with TRBJ1-2, with D maybe TRBD1 (5 bases). The CDR3 spans 13 residues. Looked up from germline, CDR1 is MNHNS and CDR2 is SASEGT. The CDR3 is CASKKTANYGYSF. The CDR3 DNA reads TGTGCCAGCAAAAAGACAGCTAACTATGGCTACAGCTTC.

The rearrangement joins TRBV29-1 to TRBJ2-7; D is ambiguous. This CDR3 has 11 residues. The V gene's germline CDR1 is SQVTM and CDR2 ANQGSEA. V lost 4 bases and J 0 bases, leaving 4 bases between the germline ends. CDR3 loop: CSVGSSYEQYF. CDR3 nucleotides: TGCAGCGTTGGTTCCTCCTACGAGCAGTACTTC.

The J gene is TRBJ2-7, the V gene TRBV28, with 7 bases fitting TRBD1. CDR1 is MDHEN and CDR2 is SYDVKM in the germline V gene. The CDR3 is made up of 14 amino acids. Losses at the gene ends were 4 bases for V and 3 bases for J; bases not matched to a gene: 6. CDR3 in amino acids: CASSWTGSFYEQYF. Here the CDR3 DNA reads TGTGCCAGCAGTTGGACAGGATCTTTCTACGAGCAGTACTTC.

This clonotype was seen repeatedly, ten times or more. The rearrangement joins TRBV29-1 to TRBJ2-6; D ambiguous. This CDR3 is 15 amino acids long. The V gene's germline CDR1 is SQVTM and CDR2 ANQGSEA. V was trimmed by 2 bases and J by 2 bases, leaving 10 bases between them. The CDR3 is CSVEFGGAGANVLTF. The CDR3 DNA is TGCAGCGTTGAATTTGGCGGAGCTGGGGCCAACGTCCTGACTTTC.

Many counts were recorded for this clonotype. The chain combines TRBV5-1 with TRBJ2-1, with TRBD2 matching over 7 bases. This CDR3 has 14 amino acids. Germline V lookup: CDR1 SGHRS, CDR2 YFSETQ. The trim removed 0 bases at V and 8 bases at J, leaving 5 bases unmatched. In DNA, the CDR3 is TGCGCCAGCAGCTTGGTTCTAGCGGAGCATGAGCAGTTCTTC. Its translation: CASSLVLAEHEQFF.

This clonotype turned up a few times. Possible read error: a much larger clone is one base away. V is TRBV7-9 and J is TRBJ2-4; D is uncertain. The CDR3 is 14 residues long. The germline CDR1 and CDR2 sequences are SEHNR and FQNEAQ (reference sequence). The CDR3 DNA reads TGTGCCAGCAGCTTGGCCCAGGCTAGGAACAGTCAGTACTTC. It yields the protein CASSLAQARNSQYF.